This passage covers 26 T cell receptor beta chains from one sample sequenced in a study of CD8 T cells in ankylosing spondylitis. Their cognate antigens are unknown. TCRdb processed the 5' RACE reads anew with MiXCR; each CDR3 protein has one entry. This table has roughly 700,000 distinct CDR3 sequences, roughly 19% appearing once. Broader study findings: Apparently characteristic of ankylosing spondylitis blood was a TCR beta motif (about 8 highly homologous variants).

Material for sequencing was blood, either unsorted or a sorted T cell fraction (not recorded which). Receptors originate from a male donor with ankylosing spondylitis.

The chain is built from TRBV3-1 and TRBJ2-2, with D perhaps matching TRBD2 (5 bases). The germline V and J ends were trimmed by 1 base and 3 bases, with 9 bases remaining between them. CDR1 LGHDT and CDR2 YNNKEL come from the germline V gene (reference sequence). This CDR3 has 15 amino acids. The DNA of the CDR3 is TGTGCCAGCAGCCAAGGGCGAGCGGACACCGGGGAGCTGTTTTTT. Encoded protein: CASSQGRADTGELFF.

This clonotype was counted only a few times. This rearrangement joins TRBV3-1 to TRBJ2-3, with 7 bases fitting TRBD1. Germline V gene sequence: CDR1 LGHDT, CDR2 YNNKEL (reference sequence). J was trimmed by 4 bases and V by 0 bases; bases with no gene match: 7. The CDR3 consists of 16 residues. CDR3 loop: CASSQDVDRFADTQYF. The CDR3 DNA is TGTGCCAGCAGCCAAGATGTGGACAGGTTCGCAGATACGCAGTATTTT.

The CDR3, as DNA: TGCAGTGCTAGACCCGGGACAGGGATCCACGAGCAGTACTTC. This gives the protein CSARPGTGIHEQYF. The J gene is TRBJ2-7, the V gene TRBV20-1; 9 nucleotides agree with TRBD1. The CDR3 totals 14 residues. After removal of 2 bases from V and 5 bases from J, the junction contained 7 bases not matched to a gene. Germline CDR1 DFQATT, CDR2 SNEGSKA (reference sequence).

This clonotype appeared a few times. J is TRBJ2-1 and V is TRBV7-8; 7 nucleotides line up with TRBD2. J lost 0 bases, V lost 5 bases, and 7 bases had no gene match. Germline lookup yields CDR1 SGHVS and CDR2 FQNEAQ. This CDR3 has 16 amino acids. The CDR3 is CASSGKAGSSYNEQFF. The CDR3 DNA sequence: TGTGCCAGCAGCGGAAAAGCGGGGAGCTCCTACAATGAGCAGTTCTTC.

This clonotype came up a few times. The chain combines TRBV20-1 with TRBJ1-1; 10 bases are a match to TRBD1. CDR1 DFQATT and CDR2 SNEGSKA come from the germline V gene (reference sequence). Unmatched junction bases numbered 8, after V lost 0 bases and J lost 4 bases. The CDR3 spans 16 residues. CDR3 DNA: TGCAGTGCTAGAGACGGGACAGGGGACGGGGGCACTGAAGCTTTCTTT. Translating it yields CSARDGTGDGGTEAFF.

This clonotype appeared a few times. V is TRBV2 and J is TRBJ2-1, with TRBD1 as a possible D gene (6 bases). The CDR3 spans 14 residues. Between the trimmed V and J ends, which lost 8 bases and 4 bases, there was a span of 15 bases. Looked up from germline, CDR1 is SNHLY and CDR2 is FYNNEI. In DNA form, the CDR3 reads TGTGCCAGCGGGCGCAGGGGATCGTACAATGAGCAGTTCTTC. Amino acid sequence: CASGRRGSYNEQFF.

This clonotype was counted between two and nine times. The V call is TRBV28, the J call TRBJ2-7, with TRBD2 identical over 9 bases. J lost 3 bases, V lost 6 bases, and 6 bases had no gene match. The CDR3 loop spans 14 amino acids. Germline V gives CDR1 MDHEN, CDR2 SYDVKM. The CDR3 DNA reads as TGTGCCAGCAGGCGTGGACTAGCGAACTACGAGCAGTACTTC. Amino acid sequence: CASRRGLANYEQYF.

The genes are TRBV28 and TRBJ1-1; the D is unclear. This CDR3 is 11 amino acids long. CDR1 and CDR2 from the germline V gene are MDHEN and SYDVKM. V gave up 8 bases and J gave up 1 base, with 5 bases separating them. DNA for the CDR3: TGTGCCAGCTGGGCGAACACTGAAGCTTTCTTT. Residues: CASWANTEAFF.

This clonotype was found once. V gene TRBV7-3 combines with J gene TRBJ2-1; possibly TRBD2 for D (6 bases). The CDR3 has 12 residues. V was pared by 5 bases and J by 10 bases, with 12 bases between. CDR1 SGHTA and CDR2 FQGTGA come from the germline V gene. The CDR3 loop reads CASSPVAGEQFF. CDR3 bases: TGTGCCAGCAGCCCCGTGGCGGGGGAGCAGTTCTTC.

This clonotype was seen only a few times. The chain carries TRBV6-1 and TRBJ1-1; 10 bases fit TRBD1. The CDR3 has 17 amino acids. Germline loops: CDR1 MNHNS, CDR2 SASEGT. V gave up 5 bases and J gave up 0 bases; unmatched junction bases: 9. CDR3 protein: CASSPGQGTGVNTEAFF. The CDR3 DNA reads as TGTGCCAGCAGTCCCGGACAGGGGACAGGGGTGAACACTGAAGCTTTCTTT.

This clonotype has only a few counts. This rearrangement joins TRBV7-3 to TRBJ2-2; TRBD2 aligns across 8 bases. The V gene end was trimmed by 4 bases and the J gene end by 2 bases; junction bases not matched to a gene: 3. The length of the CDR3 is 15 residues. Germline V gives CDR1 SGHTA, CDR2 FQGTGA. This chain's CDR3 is CASSSGGVNTGELFF. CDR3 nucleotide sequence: TGTGCCAGCAGCTCCGGGGGGGTCAACACCGGGGAGCTGTTTTTT.

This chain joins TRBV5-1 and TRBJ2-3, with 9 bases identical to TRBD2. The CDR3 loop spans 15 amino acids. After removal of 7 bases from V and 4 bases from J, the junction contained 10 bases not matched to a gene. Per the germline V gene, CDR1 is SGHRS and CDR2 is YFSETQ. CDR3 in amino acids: CASRKGSGSADTQYF. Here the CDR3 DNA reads TGCGCCAGCCGTAAGGGTAGCGGGAGTGCAGATACGCAGTATTTT. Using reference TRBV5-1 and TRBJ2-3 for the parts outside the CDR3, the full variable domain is KAGVTQTPRYLIKTRGQQVTLSCSPISGHRSVSWYQQTPGQGLQFLFEYFSETQRNKGNFPGRFSGRQFSNSRSEMNVSTLELGDSALYLCASRKGSGSADTQYFGPGTRLTVL.

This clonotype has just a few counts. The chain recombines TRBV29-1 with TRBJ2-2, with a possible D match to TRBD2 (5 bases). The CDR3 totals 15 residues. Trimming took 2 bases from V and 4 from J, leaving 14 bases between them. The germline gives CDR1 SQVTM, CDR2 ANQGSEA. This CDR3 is CSVELAPAPTGELFF. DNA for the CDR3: TGCAGCGTTGAACTAGCACCCGCTCCCACCGGGGAGCTGTTTTTT.

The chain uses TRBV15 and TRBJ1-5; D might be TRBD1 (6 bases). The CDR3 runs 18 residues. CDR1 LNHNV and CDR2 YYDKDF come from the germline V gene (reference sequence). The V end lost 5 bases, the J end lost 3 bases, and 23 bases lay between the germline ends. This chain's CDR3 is CATSGGLIGGRSNQPQHF. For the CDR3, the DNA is TGTGCCACCAGCGGGGGACTTATCGGGGGCAGGTCCAATCAGCCCCAGCATTTT.

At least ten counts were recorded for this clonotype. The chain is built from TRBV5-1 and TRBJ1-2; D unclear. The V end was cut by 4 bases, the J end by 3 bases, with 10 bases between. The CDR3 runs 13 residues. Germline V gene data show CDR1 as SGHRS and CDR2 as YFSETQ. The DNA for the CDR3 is TGCGCCAGCAGCCAGGACGGGGACTATGGCTACACCTTC. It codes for CASSQDGDYGYTF.

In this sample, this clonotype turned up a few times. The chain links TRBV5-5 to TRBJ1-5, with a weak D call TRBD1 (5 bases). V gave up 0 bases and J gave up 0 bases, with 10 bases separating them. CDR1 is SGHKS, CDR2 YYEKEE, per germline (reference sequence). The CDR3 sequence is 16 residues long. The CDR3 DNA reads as TGTGCCAGCAGCTTGGTATACACAGGTAGCAATCAGCCCCAGCATTTT. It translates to CASSLVYTGSNQPQHF.

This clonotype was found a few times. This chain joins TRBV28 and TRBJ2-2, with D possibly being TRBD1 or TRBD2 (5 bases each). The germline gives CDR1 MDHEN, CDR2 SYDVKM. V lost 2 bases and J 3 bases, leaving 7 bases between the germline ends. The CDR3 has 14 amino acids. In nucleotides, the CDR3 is TGTGCCAGCAGTTTAATGGGGGACACCGGGGAGCTGTTTTTT. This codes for CASSLMGDTGELFF.

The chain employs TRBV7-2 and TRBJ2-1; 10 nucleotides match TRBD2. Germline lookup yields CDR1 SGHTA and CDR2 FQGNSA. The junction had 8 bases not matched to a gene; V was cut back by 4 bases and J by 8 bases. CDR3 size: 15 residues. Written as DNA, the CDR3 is TGTGCCAGCAGCTCAGCTAGCGGGAGTTGGTATGAGCAGTTCTTC. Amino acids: CASSSASGSWYEQFF.

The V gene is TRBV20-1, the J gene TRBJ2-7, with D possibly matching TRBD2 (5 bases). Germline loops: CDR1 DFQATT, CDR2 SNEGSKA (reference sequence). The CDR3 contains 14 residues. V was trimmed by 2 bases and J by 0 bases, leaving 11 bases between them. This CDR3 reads CSARSEGLSYEQYF. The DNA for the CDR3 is TGCAGTGCTAGATCCGAGGGCCTCTCCTACGAGCAGTACTTC.

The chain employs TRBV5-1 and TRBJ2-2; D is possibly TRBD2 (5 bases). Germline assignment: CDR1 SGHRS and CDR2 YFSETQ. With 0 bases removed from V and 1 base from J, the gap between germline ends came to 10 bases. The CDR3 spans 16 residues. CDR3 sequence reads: CASSLGTALNTGELFF. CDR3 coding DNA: TGCGCCAGCAGCTTGGGGACTGCCCTGAACACCGGGGAGCTGTTTTTT.

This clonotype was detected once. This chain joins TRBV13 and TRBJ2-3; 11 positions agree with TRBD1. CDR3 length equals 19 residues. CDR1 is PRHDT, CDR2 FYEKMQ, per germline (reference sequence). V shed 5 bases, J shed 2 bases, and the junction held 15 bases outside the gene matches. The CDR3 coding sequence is TGTGCCAGCAGCCCTTACCGGGACAGGGGGACCTCGGCCACAGATACGCAGTATTTT. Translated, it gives CASSPYRDRGTSATDTQYF.

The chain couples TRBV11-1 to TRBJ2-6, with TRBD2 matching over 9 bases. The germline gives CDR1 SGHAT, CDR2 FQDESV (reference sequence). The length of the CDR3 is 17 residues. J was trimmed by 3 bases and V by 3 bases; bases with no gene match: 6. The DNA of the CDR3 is TGTGCCAGCAGCTTTAGCGGGAGCGGGCTTGGGGCCAACGTCCTGACTTTC. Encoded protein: CASSFSGSGLGANVLTF.

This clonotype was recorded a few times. CDR3: CASSILEGPAYGYTF. The CDR3 coding sequence is TGTGCCAGCAGCATCCTTGAAGGGCCCGCCTATGGCTACACCTTC. The chain couples TRBV5-5 to TRBJ1-2; D is undetermined. This CDR3 has 15 residues. The germline V gene encodes CDR1 SGHKS and CDR2 YYEKEE (reference sequence). Trimming left V 4 bases short and J 4 bases short, with 17 bases between. The full variable domain, completed using reference TRBV5-5 and TRBJ1-2, is DAGVTQSPTHLIKTRGQQVTLRCSPISGHKSVSWYQQVLGQGPQFIFQYYEKEERGRGNFPDRFSARQFPNYSSELNVNALLLGDSALYLCASSILEGPAYGYTFGSGTRLTVV.

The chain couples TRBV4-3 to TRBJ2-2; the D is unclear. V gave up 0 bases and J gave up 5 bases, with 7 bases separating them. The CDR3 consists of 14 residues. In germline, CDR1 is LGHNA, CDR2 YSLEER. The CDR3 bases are TGCGCCAGCAGCCAAGATAAGTTAACCGGGGAGCTGTTTTTT. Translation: CASSQDKLTGELFF.

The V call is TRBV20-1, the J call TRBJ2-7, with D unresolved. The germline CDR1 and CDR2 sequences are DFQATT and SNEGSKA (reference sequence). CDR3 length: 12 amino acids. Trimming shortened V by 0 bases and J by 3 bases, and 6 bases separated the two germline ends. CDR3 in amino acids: CSARDFHYEQYF. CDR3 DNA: TGCAGTGCTAGAGATTTCCACTACGAGCAGTACTTC.

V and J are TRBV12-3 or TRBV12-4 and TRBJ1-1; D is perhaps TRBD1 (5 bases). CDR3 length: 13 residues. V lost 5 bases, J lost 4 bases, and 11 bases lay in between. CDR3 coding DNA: TGTGCCAGCAGTGCCGGGGGTGCCACTGAAGCTTTCTTT. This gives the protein CASSAGGATEAFF.